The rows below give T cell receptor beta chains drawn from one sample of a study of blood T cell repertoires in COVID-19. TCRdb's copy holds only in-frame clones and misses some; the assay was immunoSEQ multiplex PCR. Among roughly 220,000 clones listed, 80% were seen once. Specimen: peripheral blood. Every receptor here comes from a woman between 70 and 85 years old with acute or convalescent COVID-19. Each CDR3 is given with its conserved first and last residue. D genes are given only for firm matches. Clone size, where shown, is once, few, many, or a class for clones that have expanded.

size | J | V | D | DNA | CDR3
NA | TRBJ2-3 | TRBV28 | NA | TGTGCCAGCTTCGTCTCGGGGGTAGGCGGGACGGGAGATTTGGATACGCAGTATTTT | CASFVSGVGGTGDLDTQYF
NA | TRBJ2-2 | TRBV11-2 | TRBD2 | TGTGCCAGCAGCCCCCGTTGGACTAGCGGGACGAACACCGGGGAGCTGTTTTTT | CASSPRWTSGTNTGELFF
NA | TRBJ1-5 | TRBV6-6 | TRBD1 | TGTGCCAGCAGTTACTTTGGGCAGGGGGGACAGCCCCAGCATTTT | CASSYFGQGGQPQHF
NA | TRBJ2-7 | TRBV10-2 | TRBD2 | TGCGGCTGTCTCATGGCGGGAGGTTCCGAGCAGTACTTC | CGCLMAGGSEQYF
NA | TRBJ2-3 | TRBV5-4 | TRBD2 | TGTGCCAGCAGCTACGAGCAGGGAGGGCCCCAGTATTTT | CASSYEQGGPQYF
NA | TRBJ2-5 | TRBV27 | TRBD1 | TGTGCCAGCAGTCCCCGGACAGGGGGAGAGACCCAGTACTTC | CASSPRTGGETQYF
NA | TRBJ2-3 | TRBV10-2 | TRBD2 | TGCGCCAGCAGTCCGTTAGCGGGAGTGGCAGATACGCAGTATTTT | CASSPLAGVADTQYF
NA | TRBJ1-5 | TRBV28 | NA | TGTGCCAGCATGAGGAGGGATAGCAATCAGCCCCAGCATTTT | CASMRRDSNQPQHF
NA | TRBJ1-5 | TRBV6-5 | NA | TGTGCCAGCAGCCGACTAAGCGGTCAGCCCCAGCATTTT | CASSRLSGQPQHF
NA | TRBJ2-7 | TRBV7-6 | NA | TGTGCCAGCAGCCCACAACGGGGGACCCTATACGAGCAGTACTTC | CASSPQRGTLYEQYF
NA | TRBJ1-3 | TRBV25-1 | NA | TGTGCCAGCAGTGAAGTGGGGGCCTCTGGAAACACCATATATTTT | CASSEVGASGNTIYF
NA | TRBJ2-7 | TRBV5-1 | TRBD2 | TGCGCCAGCAGCGGGACTAGCGGGACCTACGAGCAGTACTTC | CASSGTSGTYEQYF
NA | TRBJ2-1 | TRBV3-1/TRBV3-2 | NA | TGTGCCAGCAGCCAAAGAGACGGGGAGCGGCAGTTCTTC | CASSQRDGERQFF
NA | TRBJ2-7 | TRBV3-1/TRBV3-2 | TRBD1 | TGTGCCAGCAGCCAATGGGGGACAGGGCTTTACGAGCAGTACTTC | CASSQWGTGLYEQYF
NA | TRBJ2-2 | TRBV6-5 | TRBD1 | TGTGCCAGCAAAGGACAGGATCGAAGAACCGGGGAGCTGTTTTTT | CASKGQDRRTGELFF
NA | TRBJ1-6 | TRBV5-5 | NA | TGTGCCAGCAGCCCCTCGGAGGGGAATTCACCCCTCCACTTT | CASSPSEGNSPLHF
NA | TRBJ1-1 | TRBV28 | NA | TGTGCCAGCAGTTTGGGGGGGCGATGGACTGAAGCTTTCTTT | CASSLGGRWTEAFF
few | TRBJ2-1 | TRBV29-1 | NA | TGCAGCGCCCACCGGGACAACAATGAGCAGTTCTTC | CSAHRDNNEQFF
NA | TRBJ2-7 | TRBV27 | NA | TGTGCCAGCAGTCCCGACACCGGGGGGCGTTCGGGGCAGTACTTC | CASSPDTGGRSGQYF
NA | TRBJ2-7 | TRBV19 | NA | TGTGCCAGTAGTATCATTGCTAGTGGTTACGAGCAGTACTTC | CASSIIASGYEQYF
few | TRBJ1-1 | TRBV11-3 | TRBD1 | TGTGCCAGCAGCCCGACAGGGGTCCCGAACACTGAAGCTTTCTTT | CASSPTGVPNTEAFF
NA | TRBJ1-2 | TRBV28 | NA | TGTGCCAGCAGTTTAGACTATTACTATGGCTACACCTTC | CASSLDYYYGYTF
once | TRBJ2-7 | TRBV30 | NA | TGTGCCTGGAGTGTGGACAGAAACTACGAGCAGTACTTC | CAWSVDRNYEQYF
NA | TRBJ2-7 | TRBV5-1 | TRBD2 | TGCGCCAGCAGCGTGGCTAGCGGGATTCGGTACGAGCAGTACTTC | CASSVASGIRYEQYF
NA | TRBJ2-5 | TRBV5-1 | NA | TGCGCCAGCAGCTTCCGACAGCAAGAGACCCAGTACTTC | CASSFRQQETQYF
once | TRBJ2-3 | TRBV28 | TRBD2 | TGTGCCAGCAGTCATTTAGCGGGAGCGGGCACAGATACGCAGTATTTT | CASSHLAGAGTDTQYF
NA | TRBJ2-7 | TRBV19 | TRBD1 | TGTGCCAGTAGTACCCGGGACAGGGGAATCTCCTACGAGCAGTACTTC | CASSTRDRGISYEQYF
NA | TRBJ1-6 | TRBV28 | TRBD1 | TGTGCCAGCAGTGAGCCGGGACAGGGGACTTCACCCCTCCACTTT | CASSEPGQGTSPLHF
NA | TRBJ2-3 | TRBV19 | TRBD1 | TGTGCCAGTAGTCCAGAGGGACAGGCTAGCACAGATACGCAGTATTTT | CASSPEGQASTDTQYF
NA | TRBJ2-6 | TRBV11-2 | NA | TGTGCCAGCAGCTTTCAGGGGGGCTACTCTGGGGCCAACGTCCTGACTTTC | CASSFQGGYSGANVLTF
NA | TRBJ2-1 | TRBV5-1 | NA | TGCGCCAGCAGCTTACTCCCCTCCTACAATGAGCAGTTCTTC | CASSLLPSYNEQFF
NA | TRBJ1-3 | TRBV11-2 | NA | TGTGCCAGCAGCTTCTCGTCAGGGCAGGGAAACACCATATATTTT | CASSFSSGQGNTIYF
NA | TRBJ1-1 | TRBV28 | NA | TGTGCCAGCTCCGTTTGGAGAGCTGAAGCTTTCTTT | CASSVWRAEAFF
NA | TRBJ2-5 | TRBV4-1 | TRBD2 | TGCGCCAGCAGCCAAGGAGCGGGAGGGCGAGAGACCCAGTACTTC | CASSQGAGGRETQYF
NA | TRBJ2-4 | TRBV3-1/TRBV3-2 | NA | TGTGCCAGCAGCCAAGATTTGTCTAGTAATATCCTACCCTACTTC | CASSQDLSSNILPYF
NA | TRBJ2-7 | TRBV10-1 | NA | TGCGCCAGCAGTGCACAGATTACCTACGAGCAGTACTTC | CASSAQITYEQYF
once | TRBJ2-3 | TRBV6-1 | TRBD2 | TGTGCCAGCAGTGAATGGAGTCTAGCGGGAGGGGGAACAGATACGCAGTATTTT | CASSEWSLAGGGTDTQYF
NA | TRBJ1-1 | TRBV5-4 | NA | TGTGCCAGCAGCTGGCGGGACGTAGGGACTGAAGCTTTCTTT | CASSWRDVGTEAFF
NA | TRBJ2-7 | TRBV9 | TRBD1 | TGTGCCAGCAGCAAAGAAGCCGGGACAGGGACCCACGAGCAGTACTTC | CASSKEAGTGTHEQYF
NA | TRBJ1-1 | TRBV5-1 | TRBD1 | TGCGCCAGCAGCTTCACAGGGGGCATGGCTGAAGCTTTCTTT | CASSFTGGMAEAFF
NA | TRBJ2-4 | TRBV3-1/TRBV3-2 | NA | TGTGCCAGCAGCCGAACAACAGGGCCCAAAAACATTCAGTACTTC | CASSRTTGPKNIQYF
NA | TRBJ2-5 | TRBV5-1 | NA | TGCGCCAGCAGCTTCAAAGAGACCCAGTACTTC | CASSFKETQYF
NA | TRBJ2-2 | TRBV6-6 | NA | TGTGCCAGCAGTTACGGCCAGCGGGCCGGGGAGCTGTTTTTT | CASSYGQRAGELFF
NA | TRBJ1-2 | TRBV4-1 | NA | TGCGCCAGCAGCCAACCTACCTCAGGGTTTGACTATGGCTACACCTTC | CASSQPTSGFDYGYTF
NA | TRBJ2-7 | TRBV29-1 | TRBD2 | TGCAGCGTTGGACCGCTCAGCGGGGCTTACGAGCAGTACTTC | CSVGPLSGAYEQYF
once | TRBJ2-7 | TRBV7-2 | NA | TGTGCCAGCAGCTTTCCGGGTCGAACCTACGAGCAGTACTTC | CASSFPGRTYEQYF
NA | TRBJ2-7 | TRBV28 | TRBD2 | TGTGCCAGCAGACTAGCGGGAAAGTCCTACGAGCAGTACTTC | CASRLAGKSYEQYF
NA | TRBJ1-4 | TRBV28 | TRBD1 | TGTGCCAGCAGTTTAATCCCTCAATCAGGGACAGGCGACAATGAAAAACTGTTTTTT | CASSLIPQSGTGDNEKLFF
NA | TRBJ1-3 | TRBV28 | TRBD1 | TGTGCCAGCAGTTTATATTCGGGACAGGGTAGTGGTACCATATATTTT | CASSLYSGQGSGTIYF
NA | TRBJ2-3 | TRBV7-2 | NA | TGTGCCAGCAGCTTATTCTCTACAGTTCCTGGGGCCTTAGATACGCAGTATTTT | CASSLFSTVPGALDTQYF
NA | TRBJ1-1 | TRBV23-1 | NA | TGCGCCAGCAGTCAAAGGGACAAAATGAACACTGAAGCTTTCTTT | CASSQRDKMNTEAFF
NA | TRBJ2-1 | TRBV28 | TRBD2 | TGTGCCAGCAGTGTCCCCGGAGGCGGGAGGCTACACAATGAGCAGTTCTTC | CASSVPGGGRLHNEQFF
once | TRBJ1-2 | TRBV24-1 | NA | TGTGCCACCAGTGATTTGAACAGTCCCTATGGCTACACCTTC | CATSDLNSPYGYTF
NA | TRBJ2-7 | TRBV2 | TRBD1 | TGTGCCAGCAGTGTGCACAGGGGGCTCTACGAGCAGTACTTC | CASSVHRGLYEQYF
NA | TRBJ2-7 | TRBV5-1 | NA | TGCGCCAGCAGCTTCGGCCAGGGTGGCGACGAGCAGTACTTC | CASSFGQGGDEQYF
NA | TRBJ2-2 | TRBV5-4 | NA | TGTGCCAGCAGCCCGGGAGAGAGGCACACCGGGGAGCTGTTTTTT | CASSPGERHTGELFF
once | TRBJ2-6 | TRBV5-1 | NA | TGCGCCAGCAGCGTAGAATCTGGGGCCAACGTCCTGACTTTC | CASSVESGANVLTF